The 4 T cell receptor beta chains in this list originate from one sample, sequenced in a study of early T cells in non-severe SARS-CoV-2 infection. From the 5' RACE reads, TCRdb called clonotypes with MiXCR, one entry per CDR3 protein. The table lists around 70,000 distinct CDR3 sequences, 9% to 15% of them singletons. Sequenced: whole blood. These receptors were taken from an adult who was a healthcare worker with PCR-confirmed SARS-CoV-2 infection or an uninfected control (not recorded which).

This clonotype was recorded at least ten times. The chain links TRBV19 to TRBJ2-1, with 7 positions matching TRBD1. V dropped 5 bases and J dropped 9; count of bases not matched to a gene: 10. CDR3 length: 14 amino acids. CDR1 is LNHDA, CDR2 SQIVND, per germline (reference sequence). The CDR3, as DNA: TGTGCCAGTAGTCCTCCTTGGGCAGGGGGTGAGCAGTTCTTC. It is translated as CASSPPWAGGEQFF.

This clonotype has more than one count but fewer than ten. The chain links TRBV28 to TRBJ2-7; no reliable D call. Trimming left V 7 bases short and J 2 bases short, with 15 bases between. This CDR3 is 14 amino acids long. Germline assignment: CDR1 MDHEN and CDR2 SYDVKM. CDR3 sequence reads: CASNQPGRAYEQYF. CDR3 nucleotide sequence: TGTGCCAGCAATCAACCGGGCAGAGCCTACGAGCAGTACTTC. The full variable domain, with the rest looked up from reference TRBV28 and TRBJ2-7, is DVKVTQSSRYLVKRTGEKVFLECVQDMDHENMFWYRQDPGLGLRLIYFSYDVKMKEKGDIPEGYSVSREKKERFSLILESASTNQTSMYLCASNQPGRAYEQYFGPGTRLTVT.

The chain carries TRBV5-1 and TRBJ2-5, with a possible D match to TRBD2 (6 bases). CDR3 size: 14 residues. Trimming stripped 4 bases from V and 3 bases from J, with 13 bases between. The V gene's germline CDR1 is SGHRS and CDR2 YFSETQ. In DNA form, the CDR3 reads TGCGCCAGCAGCACTCCGGGCGGGGAAGAGACCCAGTACTTC. This translates into CASSTPGGEETQYF.

This clonotype was observed at least ten times. This chain uses TRBV29-1 with TRBJ2-1; D is undetermined. V dropped 7 bases and J dropped 8 bases, with 9 bases sitting between them. The CDR3 is 10 residues long. Germline CDR1 and CDR2: SQVTM and ANQGSEA. DNA of the CDR3: TGCAGCGCCAGGTCCGATGAGCAGTTCTTC. Encoded protein: CSARSDEQFF.